This T cell receptor beta chain emerged from a study of vaccination effects on CD4 cells after COVID-19. Background on the study: Median timing of post-vaccine samples was 72 days after the second dose. General observations from the study: Pronounced clonal contraction occurred in clones induced by infection and by vaccine late after vaccination.

CDR3 length: 15 residues. Germline assignment: CDR1 SGHRS and CDR2 YFSETQ. V was shortened by 4 bases and J by 0 bases, with 12 bases between the two germline ends. Clones were sequenced by immunoSEQ multiplex PCR, and TCRdb holds only the in-frame ones, with some missing. This table holds about 66,000 clones, over 75% found once. With respect to this clone: The antigen is not known.

Culturing for approximately 10 days preceded CD4+ T cell isolation. Each participant was administered two doses of either the BNT162b2 or the mRNA-1273 vaccine. This chain joins TRBV5-1 and TRBJ2-3; a weak D match, TRBD2 (6 bases). The TCR sequence derives from a human donor who received a COVID-19 vaccine. The specimen comprised CD4+ T cells from PBMCs cultured without peptide, sampled after COVID-19 vaccination. Written as DNA, the CDR3 is TGCGCCAGCAGCCTAGCGAGCCCCAGCACAGATACGCAGTATTTT. This sequence encodes CASSLASPSTDTQYF.